One sample yielded the 14 T cell receptor beta chains listed below, sequenced in a study of a mutant IDH1 vaccine in newly diagnosed glioma. Time point given: week 11, during vaccination. A single vaccine dose contained 300 ug of mutant IDH1 20-mer peptide, and topical imiquimod was used with it. Antigens for these TCRs are unknown. Only in-frame clones appear in the TCRdb table, and some are missing; sequencing was by immunoSEQ multiplex PCR. The sample has fewer than 35,000 clones; roughly 90% are singletons. Source: PBMCs, taken from a glioma patient whose treatment included an IDH1 peptide vaccine. These receptors all come from a man in his late teens or twenties with glioma.

The count of this clone is one. The chain employs TRBV7-8 and TRBJ2-3, with D hard to call. Trimming pared 6 bases from V and 5 bases from J, leaving 12 bases between. The CDR3 covers 13 residues. Looked up from germline, CDR1 is SGHVS and CDR2 is FQNEAQ. The CDR3 sequence: CASRPRLEDTQYF. DNA of the CDR3: TGTGCCAGCAGACCCAGGCTAGAAGATACGCAGTATTTT. Complete variable domain (other parts from reference TRBV7-8 and TRBJ2-3): GAGVSQSPRYKVAKRGQDVALRCDPISGHVSLFWYQQALGQGPEFLTYFQNEAQLDKSGLPSDRFFAERPEGSVSTLKIQRTQQEDSAVYLCASRPRLEDTQYFGPGTRLTVL.

CDR3 in amino acids: CASSQSGGRGTGELFF. The CDR3 region has the DNA TGCGCCAGCAGCCAATCTGGCGGGAGAGGAACCGGGGAGCTGTTTTTT. The chain employs TRBV4-1 and TRBJ2-2, with 7 nucleotides matching TRBD2. Germline V gene data show CDR1 as MGHRA and CDR2 as YSYEKL. This CDR3 spans 16 amino acids. V lost 2 bases, J lost 5 bases, and 8 bases stayed unmatched.

J is TRBJ1-3 and V is TRBV19, with no clear D. Germline assignment: CDR1 LNHDA and CDR2 SQIVND (reference sequence). The CDR3 has 11 residues. Trimming cost V 7 bases and J 5 bases, with 6 bases left between them. The CDR3 loop is CASKIRNTIYF. In nucleotides, the CDR3 is TGTGCCAGTAAGATCAGAAACACCATATATTTT.

The chain couples TRBV6-1 to TRBJ2-2; D not resolved. Deletions cut 5 bases from V and 1 base from J, with 5 bases between. The length of the CDR3 is 13 residues. Germline V gives CDR1 MNHNS, CDR2 SASEGT. In nucleotides, the CDR3 is TGTGCCAGCAGTCCGGAGAACACCGGGGAGCTGTTTTTT. Amino acids: CASSPENTGELFF.

The chain carries TRBV5-4 and TRBJ2-1, with TRBD1 as a possible D gene (6 bases). V lost 4 bases, J lost 1 base, and 12 bases lay in between. The CDR3 totals 15 residues. Germline loops: CDR1 SGHNT, CDR2 YYREEE (reference sequence). CDR3 nucleotide sequence: TGTGCCAGCAGCCCCGGACAGCGGTCCTACAATGAGCAGTTCTTC. Translation: CASSPGQRSYNEQFF. The full variable domain, in which reference TRBV5-4 and TRBJ2-1 provide the parts outside the CDR3, is ETGVTQSPTHLIKTRGQQVTLRCSSQSGHNTVSWYQQALGQGPQFIFQYYREEENGRGNFPPRFSGLQFPNYSSELNVNALELDDSALYLCASSPGQRSYNEQFFGPGTRLTVL.

The rearrangement uses TRBV5-1 and TRBJ1-4, with D possibly TRBD1 on 5 matching bases. Trimming left V 4 bases short and J 10 bases short, with 14 bases between. Germline CDR1 is SGHRS and CDR2 is YFSETQ. This CDR3 comprises 13 residues. The CDR3 here is CASSPRAERKLFF. CDR3 coding DNA: TGCGCCAGCAGCCCCAGGGCAGAGCGAAAACTGTTTTTT.

This sequence joins TRBV7-2 and TRBJ1-1; D uncertain. CDR1 is SGHTA, CDR2 FQGNSA, per germline. V shed 2 bases and J shed 2 bases, with 6 bases lying between them. CDR3 length: 13 amino acids. This CDR3 reads CASSLKVNTEAFF. For the CDR3, the DNA is TGTGCCAGCAGCTTAAAGGTAAACACTGAAGCTTTCTTT.

This sequence joins TRBV27 and TRBJ1-1, with a tentative D call TRBD1 (6 bases). In germline, CDR1 is MNHEY, CDR2 SMNVEV (reference sequence). The V end was cut by 5 bases, the J end by 3 bases, with 13 bases between. This CDR3 has 14 amino acids. The CDR3 spells CASSTYRADTEAFF. CDR3 bases: TGTGCCAGCAGTACATACAGGGCGGACACTGAAGCTTTCTTT.

The chain couples TRBV29-1 to TRBJ2-5; 11 bases are shared with TRBD2. Per germline, CDR1 SQVTM and CDR2 ANQGSEA. The CDR3 has 16 amino acids. J was trimmed by 5 bases and V by 4 bases; bases with no gene match: 12. CDR3 in DNA: TGCAGCGTTGTTAGGGGTAGCGGGAGGGCCGGGGAGACCCAGTACTTC. This sequence encodes CSVVRGSGRAGETQYF.

The rearrangement joins TRBV28 to TRBJ1-2; 7 nucleotides line up with TRBD1. The germline V gene has CDR1 MDHEN and CDR2 SYDVKM. The trim removed 4 bases at V and 2 bases at J, leaving 4 bases unmatched. The CDR3 is 14 amino acids. The CDR3 DNA reads as TGTGCCAGCAGTTCCGGGGGACAGAACTATGGCTACACCTTC. Translating it yields CASSSGGQNYGYTF.

The chain has TRBV5-1 and TRBJ2-3; D possibly corresponds to TRBD1 (5 bases). The V gene's germline CDR1 is SGHRS and CDR2 YFSETQ. CDR3 length equals 15 residues. The ends were cut back, 0 bases at V and 2 bases at J, with 10 bases in the middle. The CDR3 loop is CASSLALDITDTQYF. Written as DNA, the CDR3 is TGCGCCAGCAGCTTGGCCCTGGACATCACAGATACGCAGTATTTT.

The chain links TRBV5-1 to TRBJ2-6, with 8 bases lining up with TRBD2. The CDR3 has 16 residues. The germline V gene has CDR1 SGHRS and CDR2 YFSETQ. J gave up 5 bases and V 4 bases, and 8 bases lay outside the gene matches. The CDR3 DNA is TGCGCCAGCAGCCCACAGGGCGGGGGGTGGGCCAACGTCCTGACTTTC. It is translated as CASSPQGGGWANVLTF. Full variable domain (outside the CDR3, taken from reference TRBV5-1 and TRBJ2-6): KAGVTQTPRYLIKTRGQQVTLSCSPISGHRSVSWYQQTPGQGLQFLFEYFSETQRNKGNFPGRFSGRQFSNSRSEMNVSTLELGDSALYLCASSPQGGGWANVLTFGAGSRLTVL.

The chain couples TRBV2 to TRBJ1-5, with 7 bases aligning to TRBD1. The CDR3 covers 14 residues. The trim removed 6 bases at V and 6 bases at J, leaving 8 bases unmatched. Per germline, CDR1 SNHLY and CDR2 FYNNEI. The CDR3: CASRTTGEGQPQHF. The CDR3 nucleotides read TGTGCCAGCAGGACAACAGGGGAGGGTCAGCCCCAGCATTTT.

The rearrangement joins TRBV18 to TRBJ2-3; 9 bases match TRBD2. Germline CDR1 reads KGHSH; CDR2 reads LQKENI. V trimming: 3 bases; J trimming: 2 bases; junction bases outside the gene matches: 3. The CDR3 length is 15 residues. CDR3 loop: CASSPGLASTDTQYF. In DNA, the CDR3 is TGTGCCAGCTCACCTGGACTAGCGTCCACAGATACGCAGTATTTT.